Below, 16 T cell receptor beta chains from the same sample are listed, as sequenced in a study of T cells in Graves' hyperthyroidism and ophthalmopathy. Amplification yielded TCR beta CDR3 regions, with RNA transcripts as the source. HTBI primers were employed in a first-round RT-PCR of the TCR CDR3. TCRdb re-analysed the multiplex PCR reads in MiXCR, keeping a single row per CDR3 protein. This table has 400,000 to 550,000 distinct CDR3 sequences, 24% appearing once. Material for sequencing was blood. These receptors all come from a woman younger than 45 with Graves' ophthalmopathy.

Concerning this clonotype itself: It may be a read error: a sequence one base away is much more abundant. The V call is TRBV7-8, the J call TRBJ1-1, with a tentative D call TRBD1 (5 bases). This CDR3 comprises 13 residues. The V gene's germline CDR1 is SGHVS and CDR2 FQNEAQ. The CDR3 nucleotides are TGTGCCAGCAGCCTCAGGGTTACCACTGAAGCTTGCTTT. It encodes CASSLRVTTEACF.

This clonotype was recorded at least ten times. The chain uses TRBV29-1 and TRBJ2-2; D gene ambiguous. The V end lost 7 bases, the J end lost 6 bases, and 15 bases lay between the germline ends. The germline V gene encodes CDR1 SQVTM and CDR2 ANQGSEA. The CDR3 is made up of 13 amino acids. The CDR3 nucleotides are TGCAGCGCCGAGACCTCCGGGTCCGGGGAGCTGTTTTTT. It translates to CSAETSGSGELFF.

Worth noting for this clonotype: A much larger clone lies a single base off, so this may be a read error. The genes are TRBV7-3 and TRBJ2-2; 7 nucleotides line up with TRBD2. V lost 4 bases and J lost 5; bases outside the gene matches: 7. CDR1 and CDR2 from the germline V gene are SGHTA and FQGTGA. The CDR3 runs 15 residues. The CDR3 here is CASSSSGSLTGELFF. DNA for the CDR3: TGTGCCAGCAGCTCTAGCGGTAGCCTGACCGGGGAGCTGTTTTTT.

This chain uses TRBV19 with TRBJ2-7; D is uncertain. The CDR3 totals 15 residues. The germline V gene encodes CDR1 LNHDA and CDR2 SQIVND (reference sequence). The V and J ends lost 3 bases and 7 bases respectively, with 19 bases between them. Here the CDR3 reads CASSIGGMSTLEQYF. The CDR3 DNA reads TGTGCCAGTAGTATTGGTGGTATGAGTACGTTGGAGCAGTACTTC.

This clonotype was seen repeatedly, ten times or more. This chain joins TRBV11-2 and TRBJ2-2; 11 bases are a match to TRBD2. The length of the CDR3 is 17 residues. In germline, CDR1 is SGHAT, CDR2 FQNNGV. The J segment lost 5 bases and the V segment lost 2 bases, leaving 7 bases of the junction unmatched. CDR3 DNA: TGTGCCAGCAGCTTACGACTAGCGGGGCCCTCTACCGGGGAGCTGTTTTTT. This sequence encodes CASSLRLAGPSTGELFF.

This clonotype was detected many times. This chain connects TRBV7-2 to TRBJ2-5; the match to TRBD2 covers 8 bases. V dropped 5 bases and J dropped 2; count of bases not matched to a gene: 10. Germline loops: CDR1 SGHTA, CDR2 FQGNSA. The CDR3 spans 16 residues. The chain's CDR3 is CASSQGRSGEQETQYF. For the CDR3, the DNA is TGTGCCAGCAGCCAGGGGCGTAGCGGGGAGCAAGAGACCCAGTACTTC.

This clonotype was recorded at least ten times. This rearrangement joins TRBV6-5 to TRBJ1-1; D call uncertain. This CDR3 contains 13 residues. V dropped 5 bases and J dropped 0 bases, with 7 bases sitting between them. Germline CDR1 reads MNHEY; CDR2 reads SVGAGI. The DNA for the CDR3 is TGTGCCAGCAGTCCGATAATGAACACTGAAGCTTTCTTT. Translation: CASSPIMNTEAFF.

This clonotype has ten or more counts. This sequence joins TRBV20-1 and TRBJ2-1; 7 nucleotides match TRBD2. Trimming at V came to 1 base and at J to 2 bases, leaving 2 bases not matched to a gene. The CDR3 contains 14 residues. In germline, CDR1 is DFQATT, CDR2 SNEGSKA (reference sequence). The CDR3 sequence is CSARAGTTYNEQFF. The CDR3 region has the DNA TGCAGTGCTAGAGCGGGGACTACCTACAATGAGCAGTTCTTC.

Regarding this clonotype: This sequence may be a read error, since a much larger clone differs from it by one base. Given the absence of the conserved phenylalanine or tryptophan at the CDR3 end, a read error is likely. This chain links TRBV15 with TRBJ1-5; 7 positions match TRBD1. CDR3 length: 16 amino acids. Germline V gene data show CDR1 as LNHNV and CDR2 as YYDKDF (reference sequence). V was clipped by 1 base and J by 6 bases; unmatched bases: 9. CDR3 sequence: CATSRGGRQGGQPQHL. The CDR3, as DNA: TGTGCCACCAGCAGAGGTGGAAGACAGGGAGGTCAGCCCCAGCATCTT.

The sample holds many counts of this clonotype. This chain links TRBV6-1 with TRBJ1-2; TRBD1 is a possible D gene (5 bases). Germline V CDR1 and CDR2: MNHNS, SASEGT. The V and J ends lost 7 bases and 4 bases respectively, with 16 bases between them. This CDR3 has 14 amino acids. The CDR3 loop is CASIGAGEGYGYTF. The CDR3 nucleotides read TGTGCCAGCATTGGGGCGGGGGAAGGCTATGGCTACACCTTC.

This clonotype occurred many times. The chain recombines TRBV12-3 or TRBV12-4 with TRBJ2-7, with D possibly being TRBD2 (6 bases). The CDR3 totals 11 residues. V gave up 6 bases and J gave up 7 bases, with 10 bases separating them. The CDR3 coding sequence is TGTGCCAGCAGCGCGGGACGGGAGCAGTACTTC. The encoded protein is CASSAGREQYF.

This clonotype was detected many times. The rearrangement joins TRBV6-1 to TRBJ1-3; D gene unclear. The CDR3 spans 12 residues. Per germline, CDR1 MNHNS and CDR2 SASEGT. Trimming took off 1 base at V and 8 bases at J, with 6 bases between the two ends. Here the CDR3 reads CASSEGLDTIYF. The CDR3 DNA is TGTGCCAGCAGTGAAGGGCTGGACACCATATATTTT.

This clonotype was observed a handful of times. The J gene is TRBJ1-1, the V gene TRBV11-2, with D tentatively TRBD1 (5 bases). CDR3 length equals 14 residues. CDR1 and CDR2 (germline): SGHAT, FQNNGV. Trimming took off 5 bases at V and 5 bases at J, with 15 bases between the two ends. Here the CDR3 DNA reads TGTGCCAGCAGCAGAGAAGGGGCCCCTACTGAAGCTTTCTTT. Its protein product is CASSREGAPTEAFF.

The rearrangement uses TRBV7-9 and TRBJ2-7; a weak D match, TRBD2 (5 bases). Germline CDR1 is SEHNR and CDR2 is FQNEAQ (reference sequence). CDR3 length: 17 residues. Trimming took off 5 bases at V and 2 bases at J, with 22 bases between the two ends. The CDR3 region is CASSPYRSDWETYEQYF. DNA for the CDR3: TGTGCCAGCAGCCCGTACCGTTCGGACTGGGAAACCTACGAGCAGTACTTC. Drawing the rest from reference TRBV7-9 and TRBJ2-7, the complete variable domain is DTGVSQNPRHKITKRGQNVTFRCDPISEHNRLYWYRQTLGQGPEFLTYFQNEAQLEKSRLLSDRFSAERPKGSFSTLEIQRTEQGDSAMYLCASSPYRSDWETYEQYFGPGTRLTVT.

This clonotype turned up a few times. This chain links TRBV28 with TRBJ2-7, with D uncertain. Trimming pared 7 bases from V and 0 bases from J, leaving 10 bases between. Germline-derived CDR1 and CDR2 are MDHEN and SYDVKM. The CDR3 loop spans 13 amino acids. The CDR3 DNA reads TGTGCCAGCATATCCGGTAGCTCCTACGAGCAGTACTTC. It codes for CASISGSSYEQYF.

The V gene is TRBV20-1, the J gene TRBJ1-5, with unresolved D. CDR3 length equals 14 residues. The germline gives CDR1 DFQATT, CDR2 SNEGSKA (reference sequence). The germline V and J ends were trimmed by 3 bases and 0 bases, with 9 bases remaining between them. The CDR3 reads CSARPDVSNQPQHF. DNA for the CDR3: TGCAGTGCTAGGCCCGACGTTAGCAATCAGCCCCAGCATTTT.